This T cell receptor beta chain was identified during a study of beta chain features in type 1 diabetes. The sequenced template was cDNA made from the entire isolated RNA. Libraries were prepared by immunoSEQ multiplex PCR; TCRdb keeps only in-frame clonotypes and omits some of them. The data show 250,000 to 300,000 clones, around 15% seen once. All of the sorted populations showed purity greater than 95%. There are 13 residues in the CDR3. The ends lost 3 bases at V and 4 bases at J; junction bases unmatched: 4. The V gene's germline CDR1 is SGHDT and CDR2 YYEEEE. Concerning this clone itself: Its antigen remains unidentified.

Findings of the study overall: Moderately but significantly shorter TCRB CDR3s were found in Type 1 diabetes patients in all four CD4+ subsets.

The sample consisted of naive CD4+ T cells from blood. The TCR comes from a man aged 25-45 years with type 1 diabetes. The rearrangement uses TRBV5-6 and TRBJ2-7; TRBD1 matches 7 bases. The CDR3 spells CASSWGQTYEQYF. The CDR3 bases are TGTGCCAGCAGCTGGGGACAGACTTACGAGCAGTACTTC.